These 9 T cell receptor beta chains were all obtained from the same sample, sequenced in a study of CD8 T cells in Susac syndrome. The RNA input was about 0.5 to 1 ug, and it was reverse transcribed with random hexamers. A single record per CDR3 protein comes from TCRdb applying MiXCR to the immunoSEQ multiplex PCR reads. This sample has about 100,000 distinct CDR3 sequences; around 96% occur once, and the top ten carry roughly 0.29%. Sequenced input: CD8+ T cells from PBMCs. The receptors originated from a human donor with Susac syndrome.

Only one count was recorded for this clonotype. The chain couples TRBV18 to TRBJ1-3, with a weak D call TRBD1 (5 bases). CDR1 is KGHSH, CDR2 LQKENI, per germline. The CDR3 has 14 amino acids. The V end lost 3 bases, the J end lost 2 bases, and 8 bases lay between the germline ends. The CDR3 sequence is CASSPDTTGNTIYF. The DNA of the CDR3 is TGTGCCAGCTCACCGGACACGACTGGAAACACCATATATTTT.

This clonotype has only one observation. The chain employs TRBV23-1 and TRBJ2-7; D is possibly TRBD1 (7 bases). TRBV23-1 is assigned to the ORF class and has an uncertain function. The V and J ends lost 0 bases and 5 bases respectively, with 26 bases between them. This CDR3 comprises 19 residues. CDR3 nucleotide sequence: TGCGCCAGCAGTCAATCCGTTGGTAATTTCTTAGACAGGGAGGACGAGCAGTACTTC. Its translation is CASSQSVGNFLDREDEQYF.

The chain links TRBV6-2 or TRBV6-3 to TRBJ1-5; 7 bases fit TRBD1. Germline loops: CDR1 MNHEY, CDR2 SVGEGT. This CDR3 has 15 residues. V lost 0 bases to trimming and J lost 5 bases; unmatched junction nucleotides: 4. The chain's CDR3 is CASSYSGTEYQPQHF. CDR3 DNA sequence: TGTGCCAGCAGTTACTCGGGGACAGAGTATCAGCCCCAGCATTTT.

The V call is TRBV2, the J call TRBJ1-2, with TRBD1 as a possible D gene (5 bases). Trimming pared 9 bases from V and 7 bases from J, leaving 15 bases between. CDR3 size: 12 residues. The germline V gene encodes CDR1 SNHLY and CDR2 FYNNEI. CDR3 DNA sequence: TGTGCCAGGGTCGGGACGGGTCCTGGCTACACCTTC. It is translated as CARVGTGPGYTF.

The CDR3 DNA reads TGCAGCGTTGAACGAGACTATGGCTACACCTTC. Amino acids: CSVERDYGYTF. This sequence joins TRBV29-1 and TRBJ1-2; D call uncertain. The CDR3 spans 11 residues. Germline CDR1 is SQVTM and CDR2 is ANQGSEA. Trimming pared 2 bases from V and 3 bases from J, leaving 4 bases between.

The chain links TRBV5-5 to TRBJ2-2; D is unclear. Trimming pared 5 bases from V and 3 bases from J, leaving 14 bases between. Germline loops: CDR1 SGHKS, CDR2 YYEKEE (reference sequence). This CDR3 is 15 amino acids long. The CDR3 loop reads CASSPTSRDTGELFF. CDR3 bases: TGTGCCAGCAGTCCTACATCCCGGGACACCGGGGAGCTGTTTTTT.

The rearrangement links TRBV4-1 to TRBJ1-2; TRBD1 agrees at 7 bases. With 4 bases clipped from V and 4 bases from J, the junction kept 6 bases outside the gene matches. The CDR3 covers 14 residues. Looked up from germline, CDR1 is MGHRA and CDR2 is YSYEKL. The CDR3 DNA follows: TGCGCCAGCAGCCCATCGGGACAGAGCTATGGCTACACCTTC. Amino acids: CASSPSGQSYGYTF.

This chain links TRBV19 with TRBJ1-5; D is uncertain. This CDR3 region has 11 residues. Germline CDR1 and CDR2: LNHDA and SQIVND (reference sequence). CDR3 in DNA: TGTCGGCCAGGAAAATATCAGCCCCAGCATTTT. Amino acid sequence: CRPGKYQPQHF.

The CDR3 sequence is CASSLSLGQGARGEQFF. The CDR3, as DNA: TGTGCCAGCAGCTTATCTTTAGGACAGGGGGCCCGGGGAGAGCAGTTCTTC. The rearrangement uses TRBV7-3 and TRBJ2-1; 11 bases line up with TRBD1. This CDR3 contains 17 residues. With 2 bases clipped from V and 10 bases from J, the junction kept 13 bases outside the gene matches. Germline values: CDR1 SGHTA, CDR2 FQGTGA.